This entry lists 14 T cell receptor beta chains sequenced from one sample in a study of Graves' ophthalmopathy and Graves' hyperthyroidism. RNA served as the template for amplifying TCR beta CDR3 regions. Following a first-round RT-PCR that used HTBI primers, a second-round multiplex PCR was carried out. TCRdb re-called the multiplex PCR reads with MiXCR, one entry per CDR3 protein. The sample holds almost 750,000 distinct CDR3 sequences, 35% to 50% seen once. Source material: peripheral blood. The origin of the receptors is an adult man with Graves' ophthalmopathy.

At least ten counts were recorded for this clonotype. The gene calls are TRBV29-1 and TRBJ1-2, with 8 bases fitting TRBD1. V trimming: 0 bases; J trimming: 8 bases; junction bases outside the gene matches: 11. The germline CDR1 and CDR2 sequences are SQVTM and ANQGSEA. CDR3 length equals 15 residues. The DNA for the CDR3 is TGCAGCGTTGAAGACATGCAGGGGGCGCGAGAAGGCTACACCTTC. It codes for CSVEDMQGAREGYTF.

At least ten counts were recorded for this clonotype. The chain has TRBV5-1 and TRBJ1-1, with D possibly matching TRBD1 (6 bases). CDR1 SGHRS and CDR2 YFSETQ come from the germline V gene. This CDR3 is 14 amino acids long. The V and J ends lost 4 bases and 4 bases respectively, with 14 bases between them. The CDR3 spells CASSPRGVSTEAFF. CDR3 nucleotide sequence: TGCGCCAGCAGCCCTAGGGGGGTGAGCACTGAAGCTTTCTTT.

This chain joins TRBV25-1 and TRBJ1-1; maybe TRBD1 (5 bases). Deletions cut 5 bases from V and 7 bases from J, with 14 bases between. CDR3 length equals 13 residues. From germline, CDR1 is MGHDK and CDR2 SYGVNS. The CDR3 region has the DNA TGTGCCAGCAGTCCTTCGGGACGGGTTGAAGCTTTCTTT. The encoded protein is CASSPSGRVEAFF.

Only a few counts were recorded for this clonotype. This sequence joins TRBV5-8 and TRBJ1-1; D ambiguous. Germline V CDR1 and CDR2: SGHTS, YDEGEE. The CDR3 extends over 14 amino acids. The V end was cut by 0 bases, the J end by 0 bases, with 6 bases between. DNA for the CDR3: TGTGCCAGCAGCTTGGAGGAGGTGAACACTGAAGCTTTCTTT. This translates into CASSLEEVNTEAFF.

The CDR3 region is CASSPRDRELREQYV. CDR3 sequence (DNA): TGTGCCAGCAGCCCAAGGGACAGGGAGCTACGGGAGCAGTACGTC. The V gene is TRBV5-5, the J gene TRBJ2-7; 9 positions match TRBD1. This CDR3 contains 15 residues. Losses at the gene ends were 4 bases for V and 7 bases for J; bases not matched to a gene: 12. Germline CDR1 is SGHKS and CDR2 is YYEKEE (reference sequence).

There are a few counts of this clonotype. The V gene is TRBV29-1, the J gene TRBJ2-5, with TRBD1 as a possible D gene (7 bases). Trimming stripped 7 bases from V and 4 bases from J, with 13 bases between. Germline CDR1 reads SQVTM; CDR2 reads ANQGSEA. CDR3 length: 12 amino acids. This CDR3 is CSATRGAETQYF. The CDR3 nucleotides are TGCAGCGCTACCAGGGGGGCAGAGACCCAGTACTTC.

This clonotype was observed a few times. The chain is built from TRBV20-1 and TRBJ2-2; 9 positions match TRBD2. Trimming cost V 6 bases and J 4 bases; bases outside gene matches: 9. CDR3 size: 15 residues. The germline CDR1 and CDR2 sequences are DFQATT and SNEGSKA (reference sequence). CDR3 residues: CSAPDLAGITGELFF. The CDR3 nucleotides are TGCAGTGCCCCCGACCTAGCGGGGATCACCGGGGAGCTGTTTTTT.

For this clonotype: The junction shows a germline mismatch at one end, possibly a read error. V is TRBV13 and J is TRBJ2-5, with D perhaps matching TRBD2 (5 bases). Germline CDR1 and CDR2: PRHDT and FYEKMQ (reference sequence). This CDR3 contains 14 residues. CDR3 in amino acids: CASTLGEGQETQYF. CDR3 in DNA: TGTGCCAGCACCTTAGGTGAGGGCCAAGAGACCCAGTACTTC.

This clonotype has only a few counts. The chain recombines TRBV20-1 with TRBJ1-1, with D uncertain. The CDR3 extends over 14 amino acids. The V and J ends lost 0 bases and 5 bases respectively, with 13 bases between them. Germline V CDR1 and CDR2: DFQATT, SNEGSKA (reference sequence). CDR3 nucleotides: TGCAGTGCTAGAGATGGAGGGCCGGGGACTGAAGCTTTCTTT. Its protein is CSARDGGPGTEAFF.

There are many counts of this clonotype. The CDR3 is CASSANDYRTYYEQYF. The CDR3 bases are TGCGCCAGCAGTGCGAACGATTACCGGACCTACTACGAGCAGTACTTC. The chain joins TRBV10-2 to TRBJ2-7; no clear D gene. The CDR3 is 16 amino acids. V was cut by 4 bases and J by 3 bases, with 19 bases left in between. Germline V gene data show CDR1 as WSHSY and CDR2 as SAAADI.

The chain has TRBV11-2 and TRBJ2-6; D not resolved. V was cut by 3 bases and J by 4 bases, with 10 bases left in between. Germline CDR1 is SGHAT and CDR2 is FQNNGV. This CDR3 spans 15 amino acids. The CDR3 spells CASSLSTVGANVLTF. The CDR3 DNA reads TGTGCCAGCAGCTTGAGCACCGTGGGGGCCAACGTCCTGACTTTC.

This clonotype was seen at least ten times. The chain has TRBV19 and TRBJ1-5; D gene ambiguous. V shed 7 bases and J shed 3 bases, with 7 bases lying between them. The CDR3 has 12 amino acids. Germline V gene lookup returns CDR1 LNHDA and CDR2 SQIVND (reference sequence). CDR3 sequence reads: CASMGINQPQHF. CDR3 nucleotides: TGTGCCAGTATGGGCATCAATCAGCCCCAGCATTTT.

CDR3 sequence: CASSIEAIGVAEKLFF. In DNA, the CDR3 is TGTGCCAGTAGTATAGAGGCGATAGGCGTGGCTGAAAAACTGTTTTTT. The V and J genes are TRBV19 and TRBJ1-4; D not resolved. Trimming took 0 bases from V and 7 from J, leaving 15 bases between them. CDR1 is LNHDA, CDR2 SQIVND, per germline (reference sequence). The CDR3 extends over 16 amino acids.

On this clonotype itself: A much larger clone is a single base away; this may be a read error. The chain uses TRBV20-1 and TRBJ1-5; D is possibly TRBD1 (5 bases). The CDR3 sequence is 13 residues long. Germline V CDR1 and CDR2: DFQATT, SNEGSKA (reference sequence). The CDR3 loop is CSASRDRDQLQHF. In DNA form, the CDR3 reads TGCAGTGCTAGCCGGGACCGCGATCAGCTCCAGCATTTT.